A selection of T cell receptor beta chains follows, all from one sample in a study of cytomegalovirus exposure and HLA in healthy donors. TCRdb keeps only in-frame clones here, not all; method: immunoSEQ multiplex PCR. In the table there are 110,000 or so clones, 82% of which are singletons. The sequenced sample was PBMCs. These receptors were taken from a woman under 30 in good health and CMV-seronegative. Each CDR3 is given with its conserved first and last residue. A D gene is named only where the DNA matches it firmly. Clone sizes are given selectively: once, few, many, or a class where the clone is expanded.

D | J | size | V | CDR3 | DNA
TRBD1 | TRBJ1-2 | . | TRBV27 | CASSFQGAYGYTF | TGTGCCAGCAGTTTCCAGGGGGCGTATGGCTACACCTTC
TRBD1 | TRBJ2-5 | . | TRBV19 | CASSVRIRGPGETQYF | TGTGCCAGTAGTGTCCGTATAAGGGGGCCCGGGGAGACCCAGTACTTC
. | TRBJ2-5 | . | TRBV5-4 | CASSLPGKETQYF | TGTGCCAGCAGCTTGCCGGGGAAAGAGACCCAGTACTTC
TRBD1 | TRBJ1-1 | few | TRBV2 | CASSERDRGMNTEAFF | TGTGCCAGCAGTGAAAGGGACAGGGGTATGAACACTGAAGCTTTCTTT
. | TRBJ1-2 | . | TRBV25-1 | CASSSPTGRYGGYTF | TGTGCCAGCAGTTCCCCGACAGGTAGATATGGCGGCTACACCTTC
TRBD2 | TRBJ2-4 | . | TRBV5-4 | CASSREGPAKNIQYF | TGTGCCAGCAGCCGGGAGGGCCCTGCCAAAAACATTCAGTACTTC
TRBD2 | TRBJ2-1 | once | TRBV12-5 | CASGLVLGAGVYNEQFF | TGTGCTAGTGGTTTGGTCCTTGGAGCGGGAGTCTACAATGAGCAGTTCTTC
. | TRBJ2-3 | . | TRBV5-1 | CASRLAFPDTQYF | TGCGCCAGCAGACTAGCCTTCCCAGATACGCAGTATTTT
TRBD1 | TRBJ1-3 | . | TRBV9 | CASSLTGTATSGNTIYF | TGTGCCAGCAGCCTAACCGGGACAGCGACCTCTGGAAACACCATATATTTT
. | TRBJ2-1 | . | TRBV9 | CASTLGGPFNEQFF | TGTGCCAGCACCCTGGGGGGGCCATTCAATGAGCAGTTCTTC
TRBD1 | TRBJ1-5 | . | TRBV19 | CASSGDRGQPQHF | TGTGCCAGTAGTGGGGACAGGGGTCAGCCCCAGCATTTT
TRBD1 | TRBJ1-1 | once | TRBV5-6 | CASSLVRDRSSNTEAFF | TGTGCCAGCAGCTTAGTACGGGACAGGTCCTCGAACACTGAAGCTTTCTTT
TRBD1 | TRBJ1-2 | . | TRBV27 | CASSPHRTGGYTF | TGTGCCAGCAGTCCCCATCGGACAGGGGGCTACACCTTC
. | TRBJ1-3 | . | TRBV19 | CASSIGRVGNTIYF | TGTGCCAGTAGTATCGGCAGGGTCGGAAACACCATATATTTT
. | TRBJ2-3 | . | TRBV10-3 | CAISESGVITDTQYF | TGTGCCATCAGTGAGTCGGGAGTAATCACAGATACGCAGTATTTT
TRBD2 | TRBJ2-7 | . | TRBV7-9 | CASSFAVSGNPYEQYF | TGTGCCAGCAGCTTTGCGGTTAGCGGGAATCCCTACGAGCAGTACTTC
TRBD1 | TRBJ1-2 | . | TRBV6-5 | CASRGTGQKMYGYTF | TGTGCCAGCAGGGGCACGGGACAGAAAATGTATGGCTACACCTTC
TRBD2 | TRBJ2-1 | . | TRBV11-2 | CASSLRGLAKDNEQFF | TGTGCCAGCAGCCTACGCGGACTAGCGAAGGACAATGAGCAGTTCTTC
TRBD2 | TRBJ2-1 | . | TRBV7-9 | CASSLGLAGGESSYNEQFF | TGTGCCAGCAGCTTGGGACTAGCGGGGGGCGAGAGCTCCTACAATGAGCAGTTCTTC
. | TRBJ2-1 | . | TRBV2 | CASKGANNEQFF | TGTGCCAGCAAAGGGGCTAACAATGAGCAGTTCTTC
. | TRBJ1-1 | . | TRBV11-3 | CASSLDGRTEAFF | TGTGCCAGCAGCTTAGATGGGAGGACTGAAGCTTTCTTT
TRBD1 | TRBJ1-4 | few | TRBV27 | CASSPAGTEGARDEKLFF | TGTGCCAGCAGTCCCGCCGGGACAGAGGGTGCGCGAGATGAAAAACTGTTTTTT
. | TRBJ2-1 | . | TRBV10-3 | CAISESEVSSYNEQFF | TGTGCCATCAGTGAGTCTGAGGTAAGCTCCTACAATGAGCAGTTCTTC
TRBD1 | TRBJ1-1 | few | TRBV19 | CASSPYGQGGAEAFF | TGTGCCAGTAGTCCCTATGGACAGGGTGGGGCTGAAGCTTTCTTT
TRBD1 | TRBJ2-3 | . | TRBV5-1 | CASSSPGQGVPDTQYF | TGCGCCAGCAGCTCACCGGGACAGGGGGTCCCAGATACGCAGTATTTT
. | TRBJ1-2 | . | TRBV19 | CASNSGTANYGYTF | TGTGCCAGTAATTCGGGAACCGCTAACTATGGCTACACCTTC
TRBD1 | TRBJ1-4 | . | TRBV4-2 | CASSQERGTGGAGEKLFF | TGTGCCAGCAGCCAGGAAAGGGGGACAGGGGGCGCAGGGGAAAAACTGTTTTTT
. | TRBJ1-1 | . | TRBV11-2 | CASSSTNMATEAFF | TGTGCCAGCAGCTCCACCAACATGGCCACTGAAGCTTTCTTT
TRBD2 | TRBJ2-3 | . | TRBV4-2 | CASSQVAGGETDTQYF | TGTGCCAGCAGCCAAGTAGCGGGGGGGGAGACAGATACGCAGTATTTT
. | TRBJ1-2 | . | TRBV6-5 | CASSYEGGSGYTF | TGTGCCAGCAGTTACGAGGGGGGGAGCGGCTACACCTTC
TRBD1 | TRBJ2-5 | . | TRBV5-1 | CASSFTTGGGETQYF | TGCGCCAGCAGCTTCACCACAGGGGGCGGGGAGACCCAGTACTTC
. | TRBJ1-1 | . | TRBV11-3 | CASSLEGAPSEAFF | TGTGCCAGCAGCTTAGAGGGGGCGCCGTCAGAAGCTTTCTTT
. | TRBJ2-1 | . | TRBV19 | CASSIDPVPEQFF | TGTGCCAGTAGTATCGATCCGGTGCCAGAGCAGTTCTTC
TRBD2 | TRBJ2-1 | . | TRBV6-1 | CASRELAAGSFNEQFF | TGTGCCAGCAGGGAACTAGCGGCCGGATCCTTCAATGAGCAGTTCTTC
TRBD2 | TRBJ2-3 | . | TRBV6-5 | CASRAGRSTDTQYF | TGTGCCAGCCGAGCGGGACGAAGCACAGATACGCAGTATTTT
. | TRBJ1-1 | . | TRBV19 | CASSIDPDTEAFF | TGTGCCAGTAGTATAGATCCCGACACTGAAGCTTTCTTT
TRBD1 | TRBJ2-5 | . | TRBV11-3 | CASSYRQGAGGETQYF | TGTGCCAGCAGCTACAGACAGGGGGCGGGGGGCGAGACCCAGTACTTC
. | TRBJ1-2 | . | TRBV5-1 | CASSLEGRGYYGYTF | TGCGCCAGCAGCTTGGAAGGCCGGGGTTACTATGGCTACACCTTC
. | TRBJ1-1 | few | TRBV6-5 | CASSYRGGEVTEAFF | TGTGCCAGCAGTTACCGGGGGGGCGAGGTCACTGAAGCTTTCTTT
TRBD2 | TRBJ2-7 | . | TRBV11-2 | CASSWTSGSYEQYF | TGTGCCAGCAGCTGGACTAGCGGGTCCTACGAGCAGTACTTC
. | TRBJ1-5 | . | TRBV5-1 | CASSNGVSNQPQHF | TGCGCCAGCAGCAATGGAGTAAGCAATCAGCCCCAGCATTTT
TRBD2 | TRBJ2-5 | . | TRBV5-1 | CASSPRLAGGQETQYF | TGCGCCAGCAGCCCCAGACTAGCGGGGGGGCAAGAGACCCAGTACTTC
TRBD2 | TRBJ2-7 | . | TRBV29-1 | CSVSVGGSIYEQYF | TGCAGCGTATCCGTGGGCGGGAGCATCTACGAGCAGTACTTC
TRBD1 | TRBJ1-6 | once | TRBV6-5 | CASSYLGQGGNSPLHF | TGTGCCAGCAGTTACTTGGGACAGGGTGGGAATTCACCCCTCCACTTT
TRBD2 | TRBJ2-3 | . | TRBV28 | CASSPPSGNTDTQYF | TGTGCCAGCAGTCCCCCTAGCGGGAACACAGATACGCAGTATTTT
. | TRBJ2-1 | . | TRBV28 | CASSTSSGHNEQFF | TGTGCCAGCAGTACATCCTCTGGGCATAATGAGCAGTTCTTC
. | TRBJ2-3 | . | TRBV5-1 | CASSLDRVRTDTQYF | TGCGCCAGCAGCTTGGACAGGGTTCGGACAGATACGCAGTATTTT
. | TRBJ1-3 | . | TRBV2 | CASIRRSGNTIYF | TGTGCCAGCATTCGCAGATCTGGAAACACCATATATTTT
. | TRBJ1-2 | few | TRBV5-1 | CAERDPGRGGDNYGYTF | TGCGCCGAGCGCGACCCGGGCAGGGGAGGGGATAACTATGGCTACACCTTC
. | TRBJ1-1 | . | TRBV7-2 | CASSSTTGRTFF | TGTGCCAGCAGCTCAACCACAGGGAGAACTTTCTTT
TRBD1 | TRBJ2-7 | . | TRBV5-6 | CASSLAPGQLYEQYF | TGTGCCAGCAGCTTGGCCCCGGGACAGCTCTACGAGCAGTACTTC